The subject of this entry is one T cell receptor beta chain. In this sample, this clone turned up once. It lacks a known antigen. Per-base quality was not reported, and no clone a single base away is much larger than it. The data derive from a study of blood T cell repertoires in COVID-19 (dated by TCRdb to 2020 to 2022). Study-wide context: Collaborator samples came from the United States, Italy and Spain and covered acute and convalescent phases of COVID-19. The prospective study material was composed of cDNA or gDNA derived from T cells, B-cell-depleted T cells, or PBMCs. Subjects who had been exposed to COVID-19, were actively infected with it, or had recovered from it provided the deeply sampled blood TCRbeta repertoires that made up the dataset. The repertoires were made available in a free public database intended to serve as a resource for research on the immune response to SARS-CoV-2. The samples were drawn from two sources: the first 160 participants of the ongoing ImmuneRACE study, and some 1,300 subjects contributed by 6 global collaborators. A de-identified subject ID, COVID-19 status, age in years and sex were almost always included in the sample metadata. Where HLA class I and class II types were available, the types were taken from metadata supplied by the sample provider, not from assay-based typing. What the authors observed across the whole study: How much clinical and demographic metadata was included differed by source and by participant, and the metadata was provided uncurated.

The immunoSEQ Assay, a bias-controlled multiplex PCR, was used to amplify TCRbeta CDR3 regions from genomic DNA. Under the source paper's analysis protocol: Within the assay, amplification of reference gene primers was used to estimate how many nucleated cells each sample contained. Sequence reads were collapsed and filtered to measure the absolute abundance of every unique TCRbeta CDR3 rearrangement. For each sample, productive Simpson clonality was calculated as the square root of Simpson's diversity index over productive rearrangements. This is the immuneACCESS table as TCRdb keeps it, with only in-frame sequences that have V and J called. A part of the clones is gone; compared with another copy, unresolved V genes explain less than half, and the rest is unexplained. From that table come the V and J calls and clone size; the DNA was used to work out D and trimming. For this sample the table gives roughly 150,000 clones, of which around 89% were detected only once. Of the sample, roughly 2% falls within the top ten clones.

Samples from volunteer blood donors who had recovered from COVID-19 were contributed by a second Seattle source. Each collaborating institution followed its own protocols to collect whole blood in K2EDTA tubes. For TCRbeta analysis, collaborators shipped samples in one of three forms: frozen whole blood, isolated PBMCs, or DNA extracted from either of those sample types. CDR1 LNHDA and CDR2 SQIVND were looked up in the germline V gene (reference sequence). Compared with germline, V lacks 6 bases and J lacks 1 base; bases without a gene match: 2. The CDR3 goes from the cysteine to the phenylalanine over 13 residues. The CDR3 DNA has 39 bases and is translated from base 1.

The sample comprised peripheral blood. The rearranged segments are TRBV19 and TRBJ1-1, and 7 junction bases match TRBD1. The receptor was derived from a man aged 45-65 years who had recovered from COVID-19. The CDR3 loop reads CASSRQGNTEAFF. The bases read TGTGCCAGTAGCCGACAGGGGAACACTGAAGCTTTCTTT.